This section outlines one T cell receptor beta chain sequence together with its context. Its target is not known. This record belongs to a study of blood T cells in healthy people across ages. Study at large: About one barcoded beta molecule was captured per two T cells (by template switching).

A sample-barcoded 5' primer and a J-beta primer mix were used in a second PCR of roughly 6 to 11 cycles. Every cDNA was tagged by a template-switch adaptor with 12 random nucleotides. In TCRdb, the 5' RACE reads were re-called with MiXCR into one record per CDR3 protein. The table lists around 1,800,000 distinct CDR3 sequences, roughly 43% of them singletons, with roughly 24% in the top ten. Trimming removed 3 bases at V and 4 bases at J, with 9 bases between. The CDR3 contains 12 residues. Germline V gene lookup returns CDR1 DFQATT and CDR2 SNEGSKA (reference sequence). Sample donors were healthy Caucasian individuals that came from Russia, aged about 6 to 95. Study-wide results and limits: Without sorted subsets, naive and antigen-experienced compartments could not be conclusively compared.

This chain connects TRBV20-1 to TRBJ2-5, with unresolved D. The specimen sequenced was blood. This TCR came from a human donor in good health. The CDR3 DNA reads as TGCAGTGCTAGTATCGGCCGAGAGACCCAGTACTTC. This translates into CSASIGRETQYF.